This is a list of T cell receptor beta chains from one sample in a study of vaccination effects on CD4 cells after COVID-19. Antigens for these TCRs are unknown. Clones were sequenced by immunoSEQ multiplex PCR, and TCRdb holds only the in-frame ones, with some missing. The sample has 35,000 to 45,000 clones, around 80% seen once. The input for sequencing was CD4+ T cells from PBMCs cultured without peptide, taken after COVID-19 vaccination. The receptors come from a human donor who had a prior SARS-CoV-2 infection. Both conserved end residues are part of each CDR3. D genes are given only for firm matches. A row's size may be missing; if present it is once, few, many or a size class.

CDR3,DNA,D,V,size,J
CASGLGWTSGSSYEQYF,TGTGCTAGTGGTTTGGGTTGGACTAGCGGGAGCTCCTACGAGCAGTACTTC,TRBD2,TRBV12-5,NA,TRBJ2-7
CASSVASAMGETQYF,TGTGCCAGCAGCGTAGCTAGCGCAATGGGGGAGACCCAGTACTTC,NA,TRBV9,NA,TRBJ2-5
CASSYYDTAYYEQYF,TGTGCCAGCAGTTACTACGACACAGCGTACTACGAGCAGTACTTC,NA,TRBV6-2/TRBV6-3,NA,TRBJ2-7
CASMEGLNTEAFF,TGTGCCAGTATGGAGGGCCTGAACACTGAAGCTTTCTTT,NA,TRBV19,once,TRBJ1-1
CASGQGPSYEQYF,TGTGCCAGCGGGCAGGGGCCATCCTACGAGCAGTACTTC,NA,TRBV6-5,NA,TRBJ2-7
CASIMQGGQPQHF,TGTGCCAGCATCATGCAGGGAGGGCAGCCCCAGCATTTT,NA,TRBV6-5,NA,TRBJ1-5
CASSGGRPTTDTQYF,TGTGCCAGCAGTGGGGGCAGGCCGACCACAGATACGCAGTATTTT,NA,TRBV2,NA,TRBJ2-3
CASSFRDGYGYTF,TGTGCCAGCAGCTTCCGGGACGGCTATGGCTACACCTTC,NA,TRBV7-3,NA,TRBJ1-2
CSVSPPGETQYF,TGCAGCGTGTCCCCACCGGGAGAGACCCAGTACTTC,NA,TRBV29-1,NA,TRBJ2-5
CASSLDRGPSPYEQYF,TGTGCCAGCAGCTTGGACCGGGGCCCCTCCCCCTACGAGCAGTACTTC,NA,TRBV5-6,NA,TRBJ2-7
CASSFRRQGTYEQYF,TGTGCCAGCAGCTTCCGGAGACAGGGAACCTACGAGCAGTACTTC,TRBD1,TRBV11-2,NA,TRBJ2-7
CASSLLLAGGDNEQFF,TGTGCCAGCAGCTTATTACTAGCGGGGGGAGACAATGAGCAGTTCTTC,TRBD2,TRBV7-9,few,TRBJ2-1
CASSPQAYPGSEQFF,TGTGCCAGCAGCCCCCAGGCATATCCGGGGAGTGAGCAGTTCTTC,NA,TRBV14,NA,TRBJ2-1
CASSTGQGSSYEQYF,TGTGCCAGCAGTACGGGGCAGGGAAGCTCCTACGAGCAGTACTTC,NA,TRBV6-2/TRBV6-3,NA,TRBJ2-7
CASSLGAITSTDTQYF,TGTGCCAGCAGCCTGGGGGCGATAACTAGCACAGATACGCAGTATTTT,NA,TRBV7-6,few,TRBJ2-3
CASSIPGGQGGWSYEQYF,TGTGCCAGTAGTATCCCCGGTGGGCAGGGCGGTTGGTCCTACGAGCAGTACTTC,NA,TRBV19,few,TRBJ2-7
CASGLVLLEGGPTENTEAFF,TGTGCTAGTGGTTTGGTACTTTTAGAGGGTGGCCCTACGGAGAACACTGAAGCTTTCTTT,NA,TRBV12-5,NA,TRBJ1-1
CASSLRRGGEQYF,TGTGCCAGCAGCTTACGTCGGGGCGGGGAGCAGTACTTC,NA,TRBV7-3,NA,TRBJ2-7
CASSLGVASSYGYTF,TGCGCCAGCAGCTTGGGGGTGGCTTCCAGCTATGGCTACACCTTC,NA,TRBV5-1,NA,TRBJ1-2
CSASSPRRNNEKLFF,TGCAGTGCTAGTTCCCCCCGGAGGAATAATGAAAAACTGTTTTTT,NA,TRBV20-1,NA,TRBJ1-4
CASSLQGSSYNSPLHF,TGCGCCAGCAGCCTGCAGGGAAGCTCCTATAATTCACCCCTCCACTTT,NA,TRBV5-1,NA,TRBJ1-6
CASSSTGIYTEAFF,TGTGCCAGCAGCTCCACAGGGATTTACACTGAAGCTTTCTTT,NA,TRBV11-3,NA,TRBJ1-1
CASTPGGGTYNEQFF,TGTGCCAGCACCCCAGGGGGGGGAACCTACAATGAGCAGTTCTTC,NA,TRBV9,NA,TRBJ2-1
CASSDGLGRTGELFF,TGTGCCAGCAGTGACGGTTTAGGGAGGACCGGGGAGCTGTTTTTT,NA,TRBV6-4,NA,TRBJ2-2
CASSKTSGRGYGANVLTF,TGTGCCAGCAGCAAGACTAGCGGGAGGGGATATGGGGCCAACGTCCTGACTTTC,TRBD2,TRBV9,once,TRBJ2-6
CASSFRGSYYNEQFF,TGTGCCAGCAGCTTTCGGGGGTCGTACTACAATGAGCAGTTCTTC,NA,TRBV11-3,NA,TRBJ2-1
CASSSQQGGELFF,TGTGCCAGCAGCTCTCAACAGGGTGGGGAGCTGTTTTTT,NA,TRBV7-3,NA,TRBJ2-2
CASSRLAGGYRYAVF,TGTGCCAGTAGCCGACTAGCGGGAGGTTACAGATACGCAGTATTT,TRBD2,TRBV19,NA,TRBJ2-3
CATWGRRQETQYF,TGTGCCACCTGGGGGCGGCGCCAAGAGACCCAGTACTTC,NA,TRBV24-1,NA,TRBJ2-5
CASSVFPQETQYF,TGTGCCAGCAGCGTCTTCCCACAAGAGACCCAGTACTTC,NA,TRBV5-4,NA,TRBJ2-5
CAGGGDTDTQYF,TGTGCTGGGGGAGGGGACACAGATACGCAGTATTTT,TRBD2,TRBV10-3,NA,TRBJ2-3